These 25 T cell receptor beta chains share one sample of origin, sequenced in a study of T cell repertoires in cytomegalovirus infection. TCRdb passed the reads through MiXCR, listing each CDR3 protein once. The table lists under 350,000 distinct CDR3 sequences, approximately 8.9% of them singletons. Sequenced sample: PBMCs. Every receptor here comes from a human donor in good health (CMV status not recorded). Some clones in this sample may be carry-over from other donors' samples.

This clonotype appeared many times. The chain employs TRBV29-1 and TRBJ2-3; TRBD1 might be the D (6 bases). Germline lookup yields CDR1 SQVTM and CDR2 ANQGSEA. The CDR3 has 13 residues. Trimming left V 8 bases short and J 6 bases short, with 18 bases between. The CDR3 bases are TGCAGCCCCAGGGGAATCGGCGGGGATACGCAGTATTTT. Translating it yields CSPRGIGGDTQYF.

This clonotype has ten or more counts. The chain recombines TRBV27 with TRBJ2-2; TRBD1 aligns across 10 bases. J lost 5 bases, V lost 6 bases, and 12 bases had no gene match. The CDR3 is 17 amino acids. Germline lookup yields CDR1 MNHEY and CDR2 SMNVEV (reference sequence). CDR3 sequence reads: CASRPSPGTGDTGELFF. The CDR3 DNA reads TGTGCCAGCAGGCCTTCCCCCGGGACAGGGGATACCGGGGAGCTGTTTTTT.

This clonotype was observed at least ten times. The chain combines TRBV28 with TRBJ1-2; 7 nucleotides line up with TRBD1. Germline CDR1 is MDHEN and CDR2 is SYDVKM. This CDR3 has 16 amino acids. V shed 3 bases and J 3 bases; nucleotides not matched to a gene: 10. The CDR3 coding sequence is TGTGCCAGCAGTTTCCCGGGACAGATCGCGGACTATGGCTACACCTTC. Residues: CASSFPGQIADYGYTF.

The chain employs TRBV20-1 and TRBJ2-7; 7 bases match TRBD2. The CDR3 totals 12 residues. The V gene end was trimmed by 6 bases and the J gene end by 2 bases; junction bases not matched to a gene: 4. Germline V CDR1 and CDR2: DFQATT, SNEGSKA (reference sequence). In DNA form, the CDR3 reads TGCAGTGCGCCGGGGAGGGCCTACGAGCAGTACTTC. It codes for CSAPGRAYEQYF.

Many counts were recorded for this clonotype. The V call is TRBV6-6, the J call TRBJ2-3, with D tentatively TRBD1 (6 bases). Per germline, CDR1 MNHNY and CDR2 SVGAGI (reference sequence). The CDR3 totals 15 residues. Trimming stripped 3 bases from V and 2 bases from J, with 12 bases between. The DNA for the CDR3 is TGTGCCAGCAGTTATCAGGGGCCGTACACAGATACGCAGTATTTT. Its translation is CASSYQGPYTDTQYF.

The sample holds many counts of this clonotype. The chain employs TRBV20-1 and TRBJ1-6; D gene ambiguous. Trimming cost V 1 base and J 0 bases, with 7 bases left between them. The CDR3 totals 15 residues. Germline CDR1 DFQATT, CDR2 SNEGSKA (reference sequence). CDR3 protein: CSARVASSYNSPLHF. The CDR3 coding sequence is TGCAGTGCTAGAGTAGCAAGCTCCTATAATTCACCCCTCCACTTT.

The chain recombines TRBV28 with TRBJ2-1; D is undetermined. This CDR3 contains 16 residues. V was cut by 3 bases and J by 0 bases, with 12 bases left in between. Germline CDR1 MDHEN, CDR2 SYDVKM. The CDR3 here is CASSFVHASSYNEQFF. The CDR3 DNA sequence: TGTGCCAGCAGTTTCGTTCACGCGAGCTCCTACAATGAGCAGTTCTTC.

The sample holds many counts of this clonotype. V and J are TRBV10-2 and TRBJ1-2; D not certain. CDR1 and CDR2 (germline): WSHSY, SAAADI. There are 11 residues in the CDR3. The CDR3 coding sequence is TGCGCAACGGCGGGCTTCGATGGCTACACCTTC. Translating it yields CATAGFDGYTF.

This clonotype has only a few counts. This sequence joins TRBV20-1 and TRBJ2-5, with 8 nucleotides matching TRBD2. This CDR3 region has 12 residues. V was clipped by 6 bases and J by 5 bases; unmatched bases: 5. Germline values: CDR1 DFQATT, CDR2 SNEGSKA (reference sequence). CDR3 coding DNA: TGCAGTGCACTAGCGGAGAGGGAGACCCAGTACTTC. Translation gives CSALAERETQYF.

In its sample, this clonotype was seen a few times. This chain uses TRBV5-6 with TRBJ2-1, with a possible D match to TRBD1 (5 bases). The CDR3 is 12 residues long. Germline CDR1 SGHDT, CDR2 YYEEEE. V lost 2 bases and J 9 bases, leaving 9 bases between the germline ends. CDR3 residues: CASSLSQVEQFF. The DNA of the CDR3 is TGTGCCAGCAGCTTATCACAGGTTGAGCAGTTCTTC.

Many counts were recorded for this clonotype. The chain combines TRBV12-3 or TRBV12-4 with TRBJ1-5; 7 bases agree with TRBD1. The V and J ends lost 5 bases and 1 base, in that order; junction bases with no gene match: 8. The CDR3 runs 16 residues. CDR3 DNA sequence: TGTGCCAGCAGTCATTGGGACAGTCGGAGCAATCAGCCCCAGCATTTT. This gives the protein CASSHWDSRSNQPQHF.

This clonotype was seen a handful of times. V gene TRBV6-6 combines with J gene TRBJ1-1, with D possibly TRBD1 on 5 matching bases. Germline V gives CDR1 MNHNY, CDR2 SVGAGI (reference sequence). V lost 7 bases and J 5 bases, leaving 26 bases between the germline ends. The CDR3 has 17 residues. The CDR3 is CASNNPGTQAGRTEAFF. The DNA of the CDR3 is TGTGCCAGCAACAATCCCGGGACGCAAGCCGGGAGGACTGAAGCTTTCTTT.

This clonotype was counted many times. J is TRBJ2-5 and V is TRBV7-2; D is ambiguous. This CDR3 spans 12 amino acids. Germline V gene lookup returns CDR1 SGHTA and CDR2 FQGNSA. Trimming cost V 6 bases and J 1 base, with 6 bases left between them. DNA of the CDR3: TGTGCCAGCAGGAATCCCCAAGAGACCCAGTACTTC. Amino acids: CASRNPQETQYF.

There are many counts of this clonotype. The V and J genes are TRBV20-1 and TRBJ2-5; TRBD2 matches at 10 bases. The CDR3 is made up of 13 amino acids. The V segment lost 6 bases and the J segment 6 bases; nucleotides outside the gene matches: 7. The germline V gene has CDR1 DFQATT and CDR2 SNEGSKA (reference sequence). CDR3 coding DNA: TGCAGTGCCAACAGCGGGGGGGCGAAGACCCAGTACTTC. Translating it yields CSANSGGAKTQYF.

This clonotype was detected ten times or more. The chain employs TRBV28 and TRBJ2-3; tentatively, D is TRBD1 (5 bases). The V end was cut by 2 bases, the J end by 2 bases, with 8 bases between. The CDR3 length is 14 residues. CDR1 and CDR2 from the germline V gene are MDHEN and SYDVKM. CDR3 amino acids: CASSLGAATDTQYF. The CDR3 nucleotides are TGTGCCAGCAGTTTAGGGGCCGCCACAGATACGCAGTATTTT.

This clonotype was picked up many times. The gene calls are TRBV7-9 and TRBJ2-7; 8 nucleotides line up with TRBD1. CDR1 SEHNR and CDR2 FQNEAQ come from the germline V gene (reference sequence). J was trimmed by 5 bases and V by 1 base; bases with no gene match: 7. This CDR3 is built from 15 residues. CDR3 amino acids: CASSLGDRRMDEQYV. The CDR3 coding sequence is TGTGCCAGCAGCTTAGGGGACAGGAGAATGGACGAGCAGTACGTC.

This clonotype was seen at least ten times. The chain links TRBV28 to TRBJ2-5; D possibly uses TRBD1 or TRBD2 (5 bases each). The CDR3 sequence is 17 residues long. The germline V gene encodes CDR1 MDHEN and CDR2 SYDVKM. V dropped 5 bases and J dropped 1 base, with 20 bases sitting between them. CDR3 sequence reads: CASSPPPAGTRQETQYF. The CDR3 region has the DNA TGTGCCAGCAGTCCGCCTCCAGCCGGGACCCGCCAAGAGACCCAGTACTTC.

The genes are TRBV7-9 and TRBJ1-2; a possible D gene is TRBD1 (6 bases). The V gene's germline CDR1 is SEHNR and CDR2 FQNEAQ (reference sequence). The CDR3 has 11 residues. The ends were cut back, 5 bases at V and 10 bases at J, with 11 bases in the middle. The CDR3 spells CASSGGGAYTF. CDR3 nucleotide sequence: TGTGCCAGCAGCGGAGGGGGGGCCTACACCTTC.

This clonotype has at least ten counts. CDR3 residues: CASSLRQGKAFF. The CDR3 nucleotides are TGTGCCAGCAGTCTTAGACAGGGGAAAGCTTTCTTT. The J gene is TRBJ1-1, the V gene TRBV28, with 8 bases identical to TRBD1. The CDR3 runs to 12 residues. V gave up 5 bases and J gave up 9 bases; unmatched junction bases: 5. Per the germline V gene, CDR1 is MDHEN and CDR2 is SYDVKM. Based on the CDR3 plus reference TRBV28 and TRBJ1-1, the full variable domain is DVKVTQSSRYLVKRTGEKVFLECVQDMDHENMFWYRQDPGLGLRLIYFSYDVKMKEKGDIPEGYSVSREKKERFSLILESASTNQTSMYLCASSLRQGKAFFGQGTRLTVV.

This clonotype was counted ten times or more. The chain carries TRBV7-9 and TRBJ1-1; D not certain. The germline V and J ends were trimmed by 4 bases and 2 bases, with 14 bases remaining between them. Germline CDR1 reads SEHNR; CDR2 reads FQNEAQ (reference sequence). This CDR3 is 15 amino acids long. CDR3 protein: CASSYSPPPNTEAFF. For the CDR3, the DNA is TGTGCCAGCAGCTACAGCCCACCCCCTAACACTGAAGCTTTCTTT.

This clonotype was detected a few times. V usage is TRBV25-1 and J usage is TRBJ1-1; a weak D match, TRBD1 (6 bases). The CDR3 length is 14 residues. V gave up 2 bases and J gave up 3 bases, with 10 bases separating them. The V gene's germline CDR1 is MGHDK and CDR2 SYGVNS. DNA for the CDR3: TGTGCCAGCAGTGAAACAGGGCGTGACACTGAAGCTTTCTTT. It specifies CASSETGRDTEAFF. Full variable domain (rest looked up from reference TRBV25-1 and TRBJ1-1): EADIYQTPRYLVIGTGKKITLECSQTMGHDKMYWYQQDPGMELHLIHYSYGVNSTEKGDLSSESTVSRIRTEHFPLTLESARPSHTSQYLCASSETGRDTEAFFGQGTRLTVV.

In this sample, this clonotype turned up a few times. The chain has TRBV5-5 and TRBJ2-7; a weak D match, TRBD1 (5 bases). CDR1 is SGHKS and CDR2 is YYEKEE in the germline V gene (reference sequence). CDR3 length: 13 residues. V lost 2 bases to trimming and J lost 5 bases, with 11 bases between them. The CDR3 DNA follows: TGTGCCAGCAGCTTAGTAGCAGGGCACGAGCAGTACTTC. Protein: CASSLVAGHEQYF.

In its sample, this clonotype was seen a few times. The rearrangement uses TRBV19 and TRBJ1-1, with D perhaps matching TRBD1 (6 bases). In germline, CDR1 is LNHDA, CDR2 SQIVND (reference sequence). The V gene lost 5 bases and the J gene lost 0 bases, with 13 bases spanning the gap. This CDR3 region has 15 residues. This CDR3 reads CASSRTAFMNTEAFF. CDR3 sequence (DNA): TGTGCCAGTAGTCGGACAGCATTCATGAACACTGAAGCTTTCTTT.

Many counts were recorded for this clonotype. The chain combines TRBV7-9 with TRBJ2-1; the D is unclear. Trimming shortened V by 1 base and J by 14 bases, and 0 bases separated the two germline ends. The germline gives CDR1 SEHNR, CDR2 FQNEAQ (reference sequence). The CDR3 is 8 amino acids. The CDR3 is CASSLEFF. As DNA, the CDR3 is TGTGCCAGCAGCTTAGAGTTCTTC.

This clonotype was counted at least ten times. The genes are TRBV20-1 and TRBJ2-6; no firm D call. Per germline, CDR1 DFQATT and CDR2 SNEGSKA (reference sequence). The CDR3 length is 13 residues. The V end lost 8 bases, the J end lost 0 bases, and 8 bases lay between the germline ends. This CDR3 is CSLLSSGANVLTF. The CDR3 DNA reads TGCAGTCTTCTTAGCTCTGGGGCCAACGTCCTGACTTTC.